The present TCR beta chain was sequenced within a study of CD8+ T cells in alopecia areata. Trimming removed 2 bases from V and 4 bases from J, with 6 bases in between. The CDR3 has 12 residues. Germline CDR1 is SGHRS and CDR2 is YFSETQ. Samples from alopecia areata patients were lesional scalp punch biopsies and peripheral blood. Extracted from the samples, RNA was reverse transcribed into cDNA to serve as the sequencing template. The repertoire was sequenced with immunoSEQ multiplex PCR; TCRdb's copy has only in-frame clones and lacks some. The sample yields 90,000 to 120,000 clones, approximately 50% seen once.

The sample taken for sequencing was NKG2D-low CD8+ T cells sorted from blood. This chain links TRBV5-1 with TRBJ2-5, with D hard to call. The clonotype was recovered from a human donor with alopecia areata. In DNA form, the CDR3 reads TGCGCCAGCAGCTTTTTCGGAGAGACCCAGTACTTC. Protein sequence: CASSFFGETQYF.